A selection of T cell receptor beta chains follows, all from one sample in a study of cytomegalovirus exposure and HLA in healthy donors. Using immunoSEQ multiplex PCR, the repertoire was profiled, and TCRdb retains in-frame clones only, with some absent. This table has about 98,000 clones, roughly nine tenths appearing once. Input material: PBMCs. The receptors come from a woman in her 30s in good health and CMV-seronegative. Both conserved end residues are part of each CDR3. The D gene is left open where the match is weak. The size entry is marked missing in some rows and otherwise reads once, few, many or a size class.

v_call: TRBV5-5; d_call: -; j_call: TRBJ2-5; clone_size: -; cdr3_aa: CASSLGARETQYF; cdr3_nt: TGTGCCAGCAGCTTGGGGGCAAGGGAGACCCAGTACTTC
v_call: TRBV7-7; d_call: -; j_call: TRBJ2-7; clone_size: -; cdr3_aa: CASSMAGPTAYEQYF; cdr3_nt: TGTGCTAGCAGCATGGCAGGTCCAACCGCCTACGAGCAGTACTTC
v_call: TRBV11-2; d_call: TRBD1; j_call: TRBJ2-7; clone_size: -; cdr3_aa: CASSWDSSYEQYF; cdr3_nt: TGTGCCAGCAGCTGGGACAGCTCCTACGAGCAGTACTTC
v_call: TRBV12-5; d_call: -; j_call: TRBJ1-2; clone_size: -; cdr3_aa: CASGLGGFTYGYTF; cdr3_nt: TGTGCTAGTGGCCTGGGGGGTTTTACCTATGGCTACACCTTC
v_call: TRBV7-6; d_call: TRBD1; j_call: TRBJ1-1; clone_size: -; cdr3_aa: CASSPIQGVSTEAFF; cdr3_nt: TGTGCCAGCAGCCCCATCCAGGGGGTATCCACTGAAGCTTTCTTT
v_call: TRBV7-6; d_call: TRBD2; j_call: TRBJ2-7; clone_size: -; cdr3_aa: CASSLAGGDYEQYF; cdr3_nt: TGTGCCAGCAGCTTGGCGGGGGGGGACTACGAGCAGTACTTC
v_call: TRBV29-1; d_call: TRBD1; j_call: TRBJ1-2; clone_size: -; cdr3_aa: CSVRTGNQFFNYGYTF; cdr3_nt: TGCAGCGTCAGGACAGGCAATCAGTTTTTCAACTATGGCTACACCTTC
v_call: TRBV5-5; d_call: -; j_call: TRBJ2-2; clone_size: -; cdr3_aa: CASSRVLNTGELFF; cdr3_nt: TGTGCCAGCTCCAGGGTACTGAACACCGGGGAGCTGTTTTTT
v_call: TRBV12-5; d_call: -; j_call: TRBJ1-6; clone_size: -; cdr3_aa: CASGGRPGVGSPLHF; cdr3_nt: TGTGCTAGTGGGGGCCGACCAGGGGTGGGATCACCCCTCCACTTT
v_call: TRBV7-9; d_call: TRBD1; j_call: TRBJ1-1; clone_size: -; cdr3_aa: CASSLLSTGAAEAFF; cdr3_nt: TGTGCCAGCAGCTTACTATCGACAGGGGCGGCTGAAGCTTTCTTT
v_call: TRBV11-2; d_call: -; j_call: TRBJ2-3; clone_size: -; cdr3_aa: CASSPPGLVTDTQYF; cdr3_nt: TGTGCCAGCAGCCCCCCGGGACTCGTCACAGATACGCAGTATTTT
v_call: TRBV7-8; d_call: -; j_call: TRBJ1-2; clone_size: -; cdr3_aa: CASSLEVGSGGLVYGHTF; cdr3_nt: TGTGCCAGCAGCTTAGAAGTAGGGAGCGGTGGTCTGGTCTATGGCCACACCTTC
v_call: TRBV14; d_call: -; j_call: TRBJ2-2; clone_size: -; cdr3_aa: CASSQEPIRTGELFF; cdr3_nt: TGTGCCAGCAGCCAGGAGCCCATTAGGACCGGGGAGCTGTTTTTT
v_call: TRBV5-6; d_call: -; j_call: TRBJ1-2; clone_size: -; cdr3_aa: CASSLDRTNYGYTF; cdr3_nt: TGTGCCAGCAGCTTGGACAGAACTAACTATGGCTACACCTTC
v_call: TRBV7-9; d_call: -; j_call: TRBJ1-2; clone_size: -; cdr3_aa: CASSLGQGYGYTF; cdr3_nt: TGTGCCAGCAGCTTAGGCCAGGGCTATGGCTACACCTTC
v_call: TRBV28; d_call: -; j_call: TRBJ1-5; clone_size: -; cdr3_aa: CASSGGAFFNQPQHF; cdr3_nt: TGTGCCAGCAGTGGGGGGGCCTTCTTCAATCAGCCCCAGCATTTT
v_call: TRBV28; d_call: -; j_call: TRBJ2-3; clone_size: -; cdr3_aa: CASSAGAPSTDTQYF; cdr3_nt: TGTGCCAGCAGCGCGGGGGCCCCTAGCACAGATACGCAGTATTTT
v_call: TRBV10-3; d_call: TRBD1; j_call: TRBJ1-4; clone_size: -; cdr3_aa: CAISENRGPRGNEKLFF; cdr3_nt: TGTGCCATCAGTGAGAATAGGGGACCCAGGGGGAATGAAAAACTGTTTTTT
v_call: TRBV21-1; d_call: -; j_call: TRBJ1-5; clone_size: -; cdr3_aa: CASTGRLPNQPQHF; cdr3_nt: TGTGCCAGCACTGGGAGACTCCCAAATCAGCCCCAGCATTTT
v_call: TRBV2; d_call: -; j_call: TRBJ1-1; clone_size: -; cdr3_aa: CASSDYEGTEAFF; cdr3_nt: TGTGCCAGCAGTGATTACGAGGGCACTGAAGCTTTCTTT
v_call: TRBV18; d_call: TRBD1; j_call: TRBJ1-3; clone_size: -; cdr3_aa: CASSPLAGQGLSGNTIYF; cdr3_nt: TGTGCCAGCTCACCACTAGCGGGACAGGGCCTCTCTGGAAACACCATATATTTT
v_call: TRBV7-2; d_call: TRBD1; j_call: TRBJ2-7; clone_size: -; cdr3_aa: CASSSGGQGGNEQYF; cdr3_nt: TGTGCCAGCAGCTCGGGCGGACAGGGCGGAAACGAGCAGTACTTC
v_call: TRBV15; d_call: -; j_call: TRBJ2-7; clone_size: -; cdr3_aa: CATSRDPGEKQYF; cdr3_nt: TGTGCCACCAGCAGAGATCCGGGGGAAAAGCAGTACTTC
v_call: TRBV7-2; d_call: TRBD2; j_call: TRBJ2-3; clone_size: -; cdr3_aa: CASSSGTSGNTDTQYF; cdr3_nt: TGTGCCAGCAGCTCAGGGACTAGCGGGAACACAGATACGCAGTATTTT
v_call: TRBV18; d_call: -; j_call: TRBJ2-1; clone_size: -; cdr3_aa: CASSPRGTSTYNEQFF; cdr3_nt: TGTGCCAGCTCACCGAGGGGGACCTCGACCTACAATGAGCAGTTCTTC
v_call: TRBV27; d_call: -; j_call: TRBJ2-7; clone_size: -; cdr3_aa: CASTSWFGGDTYEQYF; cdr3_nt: TGTGCCAGCACCTCGTGGTTTGGGGGGGACACCTACGAGCAGTACTTC
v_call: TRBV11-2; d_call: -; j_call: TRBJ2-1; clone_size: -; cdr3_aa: CASSLWGGRDNEQFF; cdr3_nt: TGTGCCAGCAGCTTATGGGGGGGCAGGGACAATGAGCAGTTCTTC
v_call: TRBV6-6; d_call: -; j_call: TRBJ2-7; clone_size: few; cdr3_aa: CASSTPPRVYEQYF; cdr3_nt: TGTGCCAGCAGTACCCCCCCCAGGGTCTACGAGCAGTACTTC
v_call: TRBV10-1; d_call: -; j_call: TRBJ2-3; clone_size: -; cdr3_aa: CASSEPHRDTQYF; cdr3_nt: TGCGCCAGCAGTGAACCTCACCGGGATACGCAGTATTTT
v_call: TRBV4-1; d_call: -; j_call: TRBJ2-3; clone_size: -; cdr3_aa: CASSQTHQAGTDTQYF; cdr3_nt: TGCGCCAGCAGCCAAACTCACCAGGCCGGCACAGATACGCAGTATTTT
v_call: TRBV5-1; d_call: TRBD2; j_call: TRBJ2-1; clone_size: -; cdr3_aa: CASSLAFGTSGIEQFF; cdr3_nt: TGCGCCAGCAGCTTGGCCTTTGGGACTAGCGGGATTGAGCAGTTCTTC
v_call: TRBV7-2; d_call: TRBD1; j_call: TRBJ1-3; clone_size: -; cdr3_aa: CASSPTGLSSGNTIYF; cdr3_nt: TGTGCCAGCAGCCCGACAGGGCTAAGCTCTGGAAACACCATATATTTT
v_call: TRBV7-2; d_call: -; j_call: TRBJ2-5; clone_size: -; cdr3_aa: CASSLVAAQETQYF; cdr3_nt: TGTGCCAGCAGCTTAGTAGCGGCCCAAGAGACCCAGTACTTC
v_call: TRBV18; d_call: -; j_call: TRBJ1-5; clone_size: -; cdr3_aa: CASSLSPTDSNQPQHF; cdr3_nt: TGTGCCAGCTCCCTCTCCCCTACAGATAGCAATCAGCCCCAGCATTTT
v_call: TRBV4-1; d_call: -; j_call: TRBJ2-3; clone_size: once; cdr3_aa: CASSQDERRGTDTQYF; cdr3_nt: TGCGCCAGCAGCCAAGATGAGCGGCGGGGCACAGATACGCAGTATTTT
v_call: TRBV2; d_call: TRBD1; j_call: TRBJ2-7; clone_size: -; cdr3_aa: CASSETGVSYEQYF; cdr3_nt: TGTGCCAGCAGCGAGACAGGGGTCTCCTACGAGCAGTACTTC
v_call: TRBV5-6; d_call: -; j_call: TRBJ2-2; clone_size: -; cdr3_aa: CASSLVGDSNTGELFF; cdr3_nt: TGTGCCAGCAGCTTGGTAGGTGACTCGAACACCGGGGAGCTGTTTTTT
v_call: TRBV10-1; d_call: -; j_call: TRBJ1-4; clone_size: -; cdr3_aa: CASSESKQGRLFF; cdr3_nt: TGCGCCAGCAGTGAGTCCAAGCAGGGAAGACTGTTTTTT